This T cell receptor beta chain was recovered during a study of CD8 T cells in Susac syndrome. Random hexamers were used to reverse transcribe roughly 0.45 to 1 ug of RNA. One entry per CDR3 protein results from TCRdb running MiXCR on the immunoSEQ multiplex PCR reads. In the table there are 170,000 or so distinct CDR3 sequences, around 96% of which are singletons. After removal of 7 bases from V and 3 bases from J, the junction contained 8 bases not matched to a gene. The germline V gene encodes CDR1 SNHLY and CDR2 FYNNEI. The CDR3 runs to 14 residues. The receptor's source is a human donor with Susac syndrome. The material sequenced was CD4+ T cells from PBMCs. This chain connects TRBV2 to TRBJ2-7, with TRBD2 identical over 8 bases. CDR3 sequence reads: CASKGGTSYYEQYF. CDR3 sequence (DNA): TGTGCCAGCAAGGGCGGGACTAGTTACTACGAGCAGTACTTC.